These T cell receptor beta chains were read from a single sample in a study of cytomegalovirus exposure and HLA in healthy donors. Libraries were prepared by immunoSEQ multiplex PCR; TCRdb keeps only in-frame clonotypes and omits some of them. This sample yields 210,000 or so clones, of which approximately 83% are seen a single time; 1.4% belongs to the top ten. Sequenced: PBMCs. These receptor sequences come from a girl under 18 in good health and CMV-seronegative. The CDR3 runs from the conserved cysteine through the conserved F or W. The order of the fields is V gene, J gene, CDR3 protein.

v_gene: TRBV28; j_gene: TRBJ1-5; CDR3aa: CASSPRGGRGHTNQPQHF
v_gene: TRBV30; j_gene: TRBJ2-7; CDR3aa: CAIRDRVSHEQYF
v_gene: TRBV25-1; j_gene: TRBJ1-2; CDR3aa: CASSGGTGGEFYGYTF
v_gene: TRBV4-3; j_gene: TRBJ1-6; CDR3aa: CASSQEQIITYNSPLHF
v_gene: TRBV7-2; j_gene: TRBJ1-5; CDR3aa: CASSLVSRGGQPQHF
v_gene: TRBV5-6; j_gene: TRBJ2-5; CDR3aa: CASSLDSIQETQYF
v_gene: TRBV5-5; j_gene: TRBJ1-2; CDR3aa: CASSLAGRPPTRGYTF
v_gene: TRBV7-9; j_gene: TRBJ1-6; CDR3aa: CASSSGGGNLGSPLHF
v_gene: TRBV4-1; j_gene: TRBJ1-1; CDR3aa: CASSQDPGYAEAFF
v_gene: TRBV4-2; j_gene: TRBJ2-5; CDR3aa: CASSQDQGTQETQYF
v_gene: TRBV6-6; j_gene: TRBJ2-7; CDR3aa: CASSYGRGDYEQYF
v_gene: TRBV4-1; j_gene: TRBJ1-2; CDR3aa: CASSHPGPTLNYGYTF
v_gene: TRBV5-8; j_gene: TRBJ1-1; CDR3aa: CASSPGVVWDTEAFF
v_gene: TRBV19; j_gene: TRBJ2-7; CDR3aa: CASSMTESGGQYF
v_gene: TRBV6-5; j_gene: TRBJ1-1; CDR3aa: CASSRTGNTEAFF
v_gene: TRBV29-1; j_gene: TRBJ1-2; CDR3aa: CSVKTEGNYGYTF
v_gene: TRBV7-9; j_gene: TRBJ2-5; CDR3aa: CASSPTDGLETQYF
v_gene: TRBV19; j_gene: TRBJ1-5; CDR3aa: CASSSVEGQPQHF
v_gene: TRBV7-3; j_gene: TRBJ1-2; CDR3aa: CASSLGGGGALGYGYTF
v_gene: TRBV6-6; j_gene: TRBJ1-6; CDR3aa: CASRKHELNSPLHF
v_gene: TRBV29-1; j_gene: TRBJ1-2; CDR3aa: CSVEDRQGRNTNYGYTF
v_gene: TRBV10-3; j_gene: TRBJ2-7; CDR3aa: CAIRDPGTSGSFYEQYF
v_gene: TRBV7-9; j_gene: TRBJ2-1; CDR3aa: CASSSGQGGYNEQFF
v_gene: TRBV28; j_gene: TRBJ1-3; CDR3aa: CASSPTGSSGNTIYF
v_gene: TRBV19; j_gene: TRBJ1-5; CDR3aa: CASSPILGTSVGQPQHF
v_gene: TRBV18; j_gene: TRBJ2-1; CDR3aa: CASSPRGKKNNEQFF
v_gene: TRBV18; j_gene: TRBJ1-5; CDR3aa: CASSPQGANQPQHF
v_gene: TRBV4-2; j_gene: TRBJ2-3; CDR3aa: CASSQKLAGAGTDTQYF
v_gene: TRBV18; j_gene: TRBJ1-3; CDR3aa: CASAPTGLGNTIYF
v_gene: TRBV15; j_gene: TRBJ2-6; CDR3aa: CATSRDLFVGANVLTF
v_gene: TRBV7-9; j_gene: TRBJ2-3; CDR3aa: CASSPRREAPRTDTQYF
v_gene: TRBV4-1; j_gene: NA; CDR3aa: CASSQDKAERGEQYF
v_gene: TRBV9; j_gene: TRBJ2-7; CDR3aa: CASSFGGTKTYEQYF
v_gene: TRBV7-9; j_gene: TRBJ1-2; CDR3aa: CASSMGTRHYGYTF
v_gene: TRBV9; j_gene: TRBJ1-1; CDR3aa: CASSVDRGTEAFF
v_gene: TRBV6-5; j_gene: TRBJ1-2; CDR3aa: CASSYARGSYGYTF
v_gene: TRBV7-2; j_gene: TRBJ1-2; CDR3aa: CASSRGQGTNYGYTF
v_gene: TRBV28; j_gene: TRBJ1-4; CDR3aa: CASSWAQTEKLFF
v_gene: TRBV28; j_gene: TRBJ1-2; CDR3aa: CASSLKYRQTQGRRLNGYTF
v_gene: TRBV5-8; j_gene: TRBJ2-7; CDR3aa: CASSLGTGISYEQYF
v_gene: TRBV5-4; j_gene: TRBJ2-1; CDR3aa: CASRLGGAGGYNEQFF
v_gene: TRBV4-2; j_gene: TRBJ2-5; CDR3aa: CASSQGTAQETQYF
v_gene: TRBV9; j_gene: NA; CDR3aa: CASSASTSSTYEQYF
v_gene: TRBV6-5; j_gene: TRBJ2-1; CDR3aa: CASSYSRGSEQFF
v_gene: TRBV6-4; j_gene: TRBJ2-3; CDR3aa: CASSEGTGTTNTQYF
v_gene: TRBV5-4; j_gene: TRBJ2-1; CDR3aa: CASSILAGASSYNEQFF